This is a list of T cell receptor beta chains from one sample in a study of CD8+CD57+ T cells in acquired aplastic anemia. TCRdb recomputed calls from the reads with MiXCR, one row per CDR3 protein. The data contain 150,000 or so distinct CDR3 sequences, around 60% of them singletons. Sequencing used sorted CD4+, CD8+, or CD8+CD57+ T cells (not recorded which) from PBMCs. The receptors stem from a human donor in good health. Each CDR3 is given with its conserved first and last residue. The D gene is left open where the match is weak. A row's size may be missing; if present it is once, few, many or a size class.

TRBV24-1	.	TRBJ2-1	many	CATRGTRDDTDNEQFF	TGTGCCACCCGTGGGACGCGGGACGACACGGACAATGAGCAGTTCTTC
TRBV5-1	.	TRBJ1-3	.	CASSLQQASGNTIYF	TGCGCCAGCAGCTTGCAACAAGCCTCTGGAAACACCATATATTTT
TRBV5-1	TRBD2	TRBJ2-1	.	CASSSSGTSGNEQFF	TGCGCCAGCAGCTCGTCCGGGACTAGCGGAAATGAGCAGTTCTTC
TRBV20-1	TRBD2	TRBJ2-3	.	CSASQREATDTQYF	TGCAGTGCTAGCCAGCGGGAGGCAACAGATACGCAGTATTTT
TRBV4-1	TRBD1	TRBJ1-2	many	CASSPNQGGDGYTF	TGCGCCAGCAGCCCGAACCAAGGGGGCGATGGCTACACCTTC
TRBV2	.	TRBJ1-2	once	CASSGEEVSGYTF	TGTGCCAGCAGTGGGGAGGAAGTCTCTGGCTACACCTTC
TRBV7-6	TRBD2	TRBJ2-7	.	CASSQETGRGYEQYF	TGTGCCAGCAGCCAAGAAACCGGGAGGGGGTACGAGCAGTACTTC
TRBV19	TRBD1	TRBJ2-7	.	CASSHRGRDEQYF	TGTGCCAGTAGCCACAGGGGGCGCGACGAGCAGTACTTC
TRBV5-8	.	TRBJ2-7	many	CASGFGDTRYEQYF	TGTGCCAGCGGCTTTGGGGACACCCGCTACGAGCAGTACTTC
TRBV20-1	.	TRBJ1-2	.	CSAAGVGYGYTF	TGCAGTGCTGCGGGGGTAGGCTATGGCTACACCTTC
TRBV10-1	.	TRBJ2-7	.	CASSKDSASYEQYF	TGCGCCAGCAGTAAGGATAGCGCCTCCTACGAGCAGTACTTC
TRBV2	TRBD2	TRBJ2-1	many	CASSHPGLAKDNEQFF	TGTGCCAGCAGCCACCCGGGACTAGCGAAAGATAATGAGCAGTTCTTC
TRBV29-1	TRBD2	TRBJ2-2	.	CSVSSGRSRELFF	TGCAGCGTTAGTAGCGGGAGGAGTCGGGAGCTGTTTTTT
TRBV7-9	TRBD2	TRBJ2-7	.	CASSLELAGVDEKYF	TGTGCCAGCAGCTTAGAGCTAGCGGGAGTAGACGAGAAGTACTTC
TRBV6-5	.	TRBJ1-1	.	CASSYGQNTEAFF	TGTGCCAGCAGTTACGGGCAGAACACTGAAGCTTTCTTT
TRBV2	.	TRBJ1-6	.	CASCAGEGYSPLHF	TGTGCCAGCTGCGCGGGTGAAGGGTATTCACCCCTCCACTTT
TRBV9	TRBD2	TRBJ2-3	.	CASSVGVSGDITDTQYF	TGTGCCAGCAGCGTAGGGGTTAGCGGGGATATCACAGATACGCAGTATTTT
TRBV5-6	.	TRBJ2-1	.	CASSRTLGNRYEQFF	TGTGCCAGCAGCCGCACCCTAGGGAATAGGTATGAGCAGTTCTTC
TRBV7-9	TRBD2	TRBJ2-1	.	CASSQDRLAGVGEQFF	TGCGCCAGCAGCCAAGATAGGCTAGCGGGGGTCGGTGAGCAGTTCTTC
TRBV20-1	.	TRBJ1-1	.	CSTLAPEGTEAFF	TGCAGTACATTGGCCCCGGAGGGGACTGAAGCTTTCTTT
TRBV19	.	TRBJ1-2	.	CASKPGGGTANYGYTF	TGTGCCAGTAAACCGGGGGGGGGCACAGCTAACTATGGCTACACCTTC
TRBV29-1	.	TRBJ2-1	.	CSVGSQATYNEQFF	TGCAGCGTTGGGAGTCAGGCCACCTACAATGAGCAGTTCTTC
TRBV5-8	.	TRBJ2-3	few	CASTRADTQYF	TGTGCCAGCACACGAGCAGATACGCAGTATTTT
TRBV27	.	TRBJ2-3	.	CASSPRRRSALLTDTQYF	TGTGCCAGCAGTCCCAGGCGGAGATCCGCCCTACTCACAGATACGCAGTATTTT
TRBV7-8	.	TRBJ1-5	.	CASSFLFQGQPQHF	TGTGCCAGCAGCTTTCTATTCCAAGGTCAGCCCCAGCATTTT
TRBV20-1	.	TRBJ2-7	.	CSARLPGAYSYEQYF	TGCAGTGCTAGACTACCCGGTGCTTACTCCTACGAGCAGTACTTC